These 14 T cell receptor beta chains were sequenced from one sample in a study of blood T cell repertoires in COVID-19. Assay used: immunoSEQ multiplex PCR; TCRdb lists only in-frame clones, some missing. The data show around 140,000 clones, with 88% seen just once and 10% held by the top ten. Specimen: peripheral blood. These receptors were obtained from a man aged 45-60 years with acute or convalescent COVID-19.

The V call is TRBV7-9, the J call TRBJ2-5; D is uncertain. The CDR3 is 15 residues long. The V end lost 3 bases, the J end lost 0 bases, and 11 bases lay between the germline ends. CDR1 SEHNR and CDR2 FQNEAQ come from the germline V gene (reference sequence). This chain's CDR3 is CASSLGVSYQETQYF. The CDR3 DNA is TGTGCCAGCAGCTTGGGCGTCTCGTACCAAGAGACCCAGTACTTC. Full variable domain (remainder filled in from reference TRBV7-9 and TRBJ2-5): DTGVSQNPRHKITKRGQNVTFRCDPISEHNRLYWYRQTLGQGPEFLTYFQNEAQLEKSRLLSDRFSAERPKGSFSTLEIQRTEQGDSAMYLCASSLGVSYQETQYFGPGTRLLVL.

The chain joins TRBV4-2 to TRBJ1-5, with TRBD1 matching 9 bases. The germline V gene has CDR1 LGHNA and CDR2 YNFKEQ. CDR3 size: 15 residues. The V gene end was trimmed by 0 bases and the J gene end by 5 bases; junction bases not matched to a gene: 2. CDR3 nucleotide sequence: TGTGCCAGCAGCCAAGATAGGGACAGGGATCAGCCCCAGCATTTT. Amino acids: CASSQDRDRDQPQHF.

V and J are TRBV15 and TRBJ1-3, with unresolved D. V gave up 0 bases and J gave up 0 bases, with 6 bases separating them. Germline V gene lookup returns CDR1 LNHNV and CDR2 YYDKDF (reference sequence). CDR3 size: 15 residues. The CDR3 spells CATSRDRFSGNTIYF. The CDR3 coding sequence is TGTGCCACCAGCAGAGATCGTTTCTCTGGAAACACCATATATTTT.

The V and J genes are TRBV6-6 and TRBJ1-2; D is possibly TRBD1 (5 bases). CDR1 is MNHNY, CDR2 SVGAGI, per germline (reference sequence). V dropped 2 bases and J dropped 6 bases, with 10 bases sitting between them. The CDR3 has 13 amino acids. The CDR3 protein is CASSYPRDHGYTF. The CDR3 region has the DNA TGTGCCAGCAGTTACCCCAGGGATCATGGCTACACCTTC.

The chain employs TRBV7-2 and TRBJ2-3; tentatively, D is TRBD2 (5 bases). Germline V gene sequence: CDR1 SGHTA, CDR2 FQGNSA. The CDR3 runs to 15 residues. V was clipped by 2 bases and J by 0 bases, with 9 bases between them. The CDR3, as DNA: TGTGCCAGCAGCTTAAGCGGCCACAGCACAGATACGCAGTATTTT. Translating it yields CASSLSGHSTDTQYF.

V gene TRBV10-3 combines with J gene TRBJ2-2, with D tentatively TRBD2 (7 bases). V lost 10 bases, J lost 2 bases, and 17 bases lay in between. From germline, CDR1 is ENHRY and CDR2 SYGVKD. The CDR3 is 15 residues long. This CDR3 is CATSPGGLNTGELFF. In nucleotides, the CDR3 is TGTGCCACTTCTCCCGGGGGGCTTAACACCGGGGAGCTGTTTTTT.

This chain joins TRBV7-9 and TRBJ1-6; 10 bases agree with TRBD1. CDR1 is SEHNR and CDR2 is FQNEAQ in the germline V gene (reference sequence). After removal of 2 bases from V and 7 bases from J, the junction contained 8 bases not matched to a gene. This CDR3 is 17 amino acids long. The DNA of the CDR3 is TGTGCCAGCAGCTTAAGAAGGGACAGGGGAACCAATTCACCCCTCCACTTT. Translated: CASSLRRDRGTNSPLHF.

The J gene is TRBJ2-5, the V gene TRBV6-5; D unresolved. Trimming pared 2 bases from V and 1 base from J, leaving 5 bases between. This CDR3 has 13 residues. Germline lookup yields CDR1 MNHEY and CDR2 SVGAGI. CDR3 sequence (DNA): TGTGCCAGCAGTTACGCGGTCCAAGAGACCCAGTACTTC. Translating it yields CASSYAVQETQYF.

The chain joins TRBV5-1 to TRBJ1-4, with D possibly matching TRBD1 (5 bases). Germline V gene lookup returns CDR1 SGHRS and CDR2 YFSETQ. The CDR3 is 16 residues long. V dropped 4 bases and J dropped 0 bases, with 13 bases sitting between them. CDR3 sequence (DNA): TGCGCCAGCAGCCGAGACGGGACTGCAACTAATGAAAAACTGTTTTTT. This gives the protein CASSRDGTATNEKLFF.

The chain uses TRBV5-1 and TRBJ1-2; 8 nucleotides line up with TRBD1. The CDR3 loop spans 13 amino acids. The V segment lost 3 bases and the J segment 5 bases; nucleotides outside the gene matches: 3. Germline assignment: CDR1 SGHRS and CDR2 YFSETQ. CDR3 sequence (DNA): TGCGCCAGCAGCTCGACAGGGGCTTATGGCTACACCTTC. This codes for CASSSTGAYGYTF.

The CDR3 protein is CASSLVDRQPLHF. In DNA, the CDR3 is TGCGCCAGCAGCTTGGTAGATCGACAGCCCCTCCACTTT. The V gene is TRBV5-1, the J gene TRBJ1-6; possibly TRBD1 for D (5 bases). The CDR3 length is 13 residues. In germline, CDR1 is SGHRS, CDR2 YFSETQ. V lost 0 bases and J 13 bases, leaving 11 bases between the germline ends.

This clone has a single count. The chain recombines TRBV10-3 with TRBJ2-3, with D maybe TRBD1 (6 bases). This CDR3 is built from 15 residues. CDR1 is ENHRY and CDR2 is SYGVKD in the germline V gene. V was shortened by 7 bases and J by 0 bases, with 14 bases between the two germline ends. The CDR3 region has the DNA TGTGCCATCATGGGTGGGGACATGAGCACAGATACGCAGTATTTT. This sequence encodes CAIMGGDMSTDTQYF.

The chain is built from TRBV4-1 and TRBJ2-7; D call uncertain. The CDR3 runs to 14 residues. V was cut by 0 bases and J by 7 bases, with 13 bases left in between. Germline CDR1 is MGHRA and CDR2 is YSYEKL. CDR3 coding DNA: TGCGCCAGCAGCCAAGACGGGTCCTGGCAGGAGCAGTACTTC. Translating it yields CASSQDGSWQEQYF.

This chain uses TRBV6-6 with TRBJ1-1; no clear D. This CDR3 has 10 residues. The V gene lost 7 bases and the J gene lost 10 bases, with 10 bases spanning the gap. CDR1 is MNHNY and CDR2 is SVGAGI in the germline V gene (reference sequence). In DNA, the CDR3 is TGTGCCAGCAACGGGGTCTTAGCTTTCTTT. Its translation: CASNGVLAFF.